This TCR beta chain is from a study of blood T cell repertoires in COVID-19 (dated by TCRdb to the early 2020s). About the full investigation: The collaborator samples originated in the United States, Italy and Spain and spanned the acute and convalescent phases of COVID-19. The material from the prospective study consisted of cDNA or gDNA derived from T cells, B-cell-depleted T cells, or PBMCs. The dataset comprised deeply sampled blood TCRbeta repertoires from subjects exposed to, actively infected with, or recovered from COVID-19. The repertoires were made available in a free public database intended to serve as a resource for research on the immune response to SARS-CoV-2. The samples were drawn from two sources: the first 160 participants of the ongoing ImmuneRACE study, and approximately 1,300 subjects contributed by 6 global collaborators. Nearly every sample came with metadata listing a de-identified subject ID, COVID-19 status, age in years and sex. Where available, HLA class I and class II types were obtained from metadata supplied by the sample provider rather than from assay-based typing. Study-wide findings and limitations: The amount of clinical and demographic metadata varied by source and participant and was provided uncurated.

Comments on this clone: This receptor's antigen is unknown. No qualities accompany the bases; no much larger clone lies one base away.

The CDR3 covers 12 residues, taking in both the cysteine and the phenylalanine. Only the CDR3 region is kept as DNA, spanning 36 bases read in frame from base 1. V is clipped by 7 bases and J by 8 bases, and the sequence between their germline boundaries is 17 bases long. CDR1 and CDR2, per the germline V gene, are SQVTM and ANQGSEA. Participants in the prospective study were enrolled through a virtual design, were aged 18 to 89 years, and lived in 20 to 30 United States geographic areas. Cohort assignment in the prospective study relied on participant-reported clinical history from a screening survey and a study questionnaire. ImmuneRACE Cohort 3 recovered participants were defined by two consecutive negative NP/OP PCR tests, healthcare professional clearance, or symptom resolution. In the prospective study, mobile phlebotomists collected whole blood, serum and a nasopharyngeal or oropharyngeal swab from each participant. Over an approximately 2-month period, participants in the prospective study had the option of providing additional blood draws and questionnaires. Before DNA extraction, prospective study blood samples were shipped either frozen or at room temperature.

The immunoSEQ Assay, a bias-controlled multiplex PCR, was used to amplify TCRbeta CDR3 regions from genomic DNA. Per the source publication's procedure: Within the assay, amplification of reference gene primers was used to estimate how many nucleated cells each sample contained. To quantify the absolute abundance of each unique TCRbeta CDR3 rearrangement, sequence reads were collapsed and filtered. Productive Simpson clonality was computed per sample as the square root of Simpson's diversity index over productive rearrangements. Here the immuneACCESS table is served through TCRdb, limited to in-frame sequences with V and J called. Missing clones are a known gap in these copies; in checked studies unresolved V genes cover under half, and the rest lacks a known reason. V and J calls and clone size follow that table, whereas D and trimming were derived from the DNA. The table for this sample lists 210,000 or so clones; approximately 84% of them were counted only once. Clones ranked in the top ten supply approximately 1.8% of the sample.

The sample comprised PBMCs or T cells enriched from blood (not recorded which). The receptor's source is a man aged 55-75 years who had recovered from COVID-19. The chain uses TRBV29-1 and TRBJ1-2; the D segment cannot be called with confidence. The DNA sequence is given as TGCAGCGCCATCCTAGGCCCGAGAGGCTACACCTTC. Translated, this gives CSAILGPRGYTF. The CDR3, completed at both ends by the reference TRBV29-1 and TRBJ1-2 genes, gives the full variable domain SAVISQKPSRDICQRGTSLTIQCQVDSQVTMMFWYRQQPGQSLTLIATANQGSEATYESGFVIDKFPISRPNLTFSTLTVSNMSPEDSSIYLCSAILGPRGYTFGSGTRLTVV.